This T cell receptor beta chain was sequenced for a study of blood T cell repertoires in COVID-19. Looking at the study overall: The United States, Italy and Spain provided the acute and convalescent COVID-19 samples. T cells, B-cell-depleted T cells, or PBMCs provided the cDNA or gDNA that served as material.

Original processing methods: Amplification of reference gene primers was used by the study to estimate nucleated cell counts. Produced via immunoSEQ multiplex PCR; TCRdb's table is partial and in-frame only. V and J calls and clone size are given by that table; D and trimming were obtained from the DNA. The sample has about 400,000 clones; 89% are singletons. This clone was found once. The CDR3 extends over 13 amino acids. Trimming took off 7 bases at V and 0 bases at J, with 9 bases between the two ends. Per germline, CDR1 LNHDA and CDR2 SQIVND (reference sequence). The receptor comes from a man in his forties with acute or convalescent COVID-19. Sequencing input: peripheral blood. This rearrangement joins TRBV19 to TRBJ1-2; a weak D match, TRBD1 (5 bases). The CDR3 nucleotides are TGTGCCAGTAAAAAAGGGGCTAACTATGGCTACACCTTC. It specifies CASKKGANYGYTF. The full variable domain, in which reference TRBV19 and TRBJ1-2 provide the parts outside the CDR3, is DGGITQSPKYLFRKEGQNVTLSCEQNLNHDAMYWYRQDPGQGLRLIYYSQIVNDFQKGDIAEGYSVSREKKESFPLTVTSAQKNPTAFYLCASKKGANYGYTFGSGTRLTVV.